The 18 T cell receptor beta chains presented below share a single source sample, sequenced in a study of metastatic and nonmetastatic thyroid tumors. Patients had received no treatment of any kind before thyroid surgery. TCRdb reassembled clones from the PCR reads with MiXCR. The sample contains over 25,000 clones, about 15% of which appear only once. Sequences were obtained from blood. These TCRs come from a male donor with papillary thyroid cancer or a benign thyroid nodule (not recorded which). Some clones in this sample may be carry-over from other donors' samples.

This clone was recorded many times. The J gene is TRBJ2-7, the V gene TRBV7-6; D perhaps matches TRBD1 (6 bases). CDR3 length: 13 residues. Trimming pared 5 bases from V and 7 bases from J, leaving 15 bases between. Germline V gives CDR1 SGHVS, CDR2 FNYEAQ. The DNA of the CDR3 is TGTGCCAGCAGCCCACTGGGGGCGCGGGAGCAGTACTTC. This gives the protein CASSPLGAREQYF.

This clone has at least ten counts. CDR3 sequence: CASSSGGGSYNEQFF. As DNA, the CDR3 is TGTGCCAGCAGTTCGGGTGGGGGGTCCTACAATGAGCAGTTCTTC. This rearrangement joins TRBV6-1 to TRBJ2-1; possible D gene TRBD2, 6 bases. Germline lookup yields CDR1 MNHNS and CDR2 SASEGT. The CDR3 sequence is 15 residues long. Trimming removed 5 bases from V and 1 base from J, with 12 bases in between.

This clone was seen ten or more times. The chain has TRBV20-1 and TRBJ2-7; TRBD2 matches 11 bases. The length of the CDR3 is 15 residues. The V and J ends lost 5 bases and 7 bases, in that order; junction bases with no gene match: 13. Germline loops: CDR1 DFQATT, CDR2 SNEGSKA (reference sequence). The CDR3 region is CSAPRGLAATAEQYF. CDR3 DNA sequence: TGCAGTGCTCCTAGGGGACTAGCGGCAACGGCGGAGCAGTACTTC.

This clone was found a few times. The same CDR3 arises from other DNA sequences in this sample as well. V and J are TRBV30 and TRBJ2-7; 7 nucleotides align to TRBD1. CDR1 and CDR2 from the germline V gene are GTSNPN and SVGIG (reference sequence). After removal of 0 bases from V and 4 bases from J, the junction contained 6 bases not matched to a gene. This CDR3 spans 14 amino acids. The CDR3 here is CAWSVAGTAYEQYF. CDR3 coding DNA: TGTGCCTGGAGTGTAGCAGGGACAGCTTACGAGCAGTACTTC.

This clone was seen repeatedly, ten times or more. The V gene is TRBV29-1, the J gene TRBJ1-1; D not resolved. The CDR3 runs 14 residues. The V gene lost 4 bases and the J gene lost 1 base, with 13 bases spanning the gap. Germline V gene sequence: CDR1 SQVTM, CDR2 ANQGSEA. CDR3 DNA sequence: TGCAGCGTTGTTGTGGCATTGGGGAACACTGAAGCTTTCTTT. Residues: CSVVVALGNTEAFF.

The table lists this clone with many counts. CDR3: CASRRGQVSYEQYF. The CDR3 DNA is TGTGCCAGCAGACGAGGACAGGTCTCCTACGAGCAGTACTTC. The chain links TRBV6-1 to TRBJ2-7; 7 positions agree with TRBD1. V was clipped by 6 bases and J by 0 bases; unmatched bases: 5. Germline lookup yields CDR1 MNHNS and CDR2 SASEGT. This CDR3 is built from 14 residues.

This clone was detected a few times. A much larger clone lies one base from this, so it may be a read error. The sample contains more than one DNA sequence encoding this CDR3. The rearrangement joins TRBV27 to TRBJ2-7; D is perhaps TRBD1 (5 bases). Trimming cost V 2 bases and J 2 bases, with 7 bases left between them. The CDR3 has 13 residues. Germline V gives CDR1 MNHEY, CDR2 SMNVEV (reference sequence). CDR3: CASSLRGAYEQYF. CDR3 in DNA: TGTGCCAGCAGTTTAAGGGGTGCCTACGAGCAGTACTTC.

In regard to this clone: A junction boundary mismatches the germline segment, possibly from a read error. This chain uses TRBV11-2 with TRBJ1-2; 7 nucleotides line up with TRBD1. The CDR3 loop spans 14 amino acids. Germline CDR1 reads SGHAT; CDR2 reads FQNNGV. The CDR3 coding sequence is TGCGCCAGCAGCCAAGAAGGGACAGCCTATGGCTACACCTTC. This translates into CASSQEGTAYGYTF.

There are many counts of this clone. V is TRBV2 and J is TRBJ2-1; 10 bases align to TRBD2. The CDR3 is 16 residues long. CDR1 is SNHLY, CDR2 FYNNEI, per germline. The trim removed 3 bases at V and 6 bases at J, leaving 8 bases unmatched. The CDR3 nucleotides are TGTGCCAGCAGTGAGCTCCGAGCGGGAGGGAGCAATGAGCAGTTCTTC. It translates to CASSELRAGGSNEQFF.

Only a few counts were recorded for this clone. A junction boundary mismatches the germline segment, possibly from a read error. V gene TRBV27 combines with J gene TRBJ1-2, with 10 bases that match TRBD1. Germline lookup yields CDR1 MNHEY and CDR2 SMNVEV (reference sequence). The CDR3 covers 14 residues. The DNA of the CDR3 is TGTGCCAGCAGTTGGACAGGGGGTTACTATGTCTACACCTTC. This translates into CASSWTGGYYVYTF.

In this sample, this clone turned up many times. The rearrangement joins TRBV20-1 to TRBJ2-5, with TRBD2 matching 7 bases. Trimming took 0 bases from V and 4 from J; bases not matched to a gene: 5. This CDR3 has 14 amino acids. Germline CDR1 reads DFQATT; CDR2 reads SNEGSKA (reference sequence). CDR3 protein: CSARDRGRGETQYF. CDR3 bases: TGCAGTGCTAGAGATCGGGGGAGGGGAGAGACCCAGTACTTC.

This chain joins TRBV27 and TRBJ1-2; D perhaps matches TRBD1 (6 bases). The length of the CDR3 is 16 residues. V gave up 6 bases and J gave up 8 bases, with 25 bases separating them. Germline CDR1 and CDR2: MNHEY and SMNVEV (reference sequence). The DNA for the CDR3 is TGTGCCAGCAGGGGACAAACGGCCAGCAACTTACAAGGCTACACCTTC. Its translation is CASRGQTASNLQGYTF.

This clone has a count of ten or more. The chain links TRBV6-1 to TRBJ2-2, with 7 bases identical to TRBD2. The trim removed 7 bases at V and 7 bases at J, leaving 9 bases unmatched. This CDR3 contains 14 residues. CDR1 is MNHNS and CDR2 is SASEGT in the germline V gene. CDR3 in DNA: TGTGCCAGCACGTATTATCTAGCGGACGGGGAGCTGTTTTTT. Its protein product is CASTYYLADGELFF.

The table lists this clone with many counts. J is TRBJ1-6 and V is TRBV12-3 or TRBV12-4; D remains ambiguous. V dropped 8 bases and J dropped 13 bases, with 18 bases sitting between them. The CDR3 spans 13 residues. The CDR3 region has the DNA TGTGCCAGCCGATTAAAGGGCGGACTCCCCCTCCACTTT. This codes for CASRLKGGLPLHF.

Remarks on this clone: A much larger clone differs from this one at a single base, so this may be a read error. This chain connects TRBV5-5 to TRBJ2-2; a weak D match, TRBD2 (7 bases). Germline CDR1 is SGHKS and CDR2 is YYEKEE (reference sequence). This CDR3 spans 16 amino acids. The V end was cut by 2 bases, the J end by 3 bases, with 14 bases between. The CDR3 DNA reads TGTGCCAGCAGCTTAATGGGGGGGGCCGACACCGGGGAGCTGTTTTTT. It is translated as CASSLMGGADTGELFF.

This clone was recorded at least ten times. This chain links TRBV7-3 with TRBJ2-5; 7 bases line up with TRBD1. Trimming removed 2 bases from V and 4 bases from J; junction bases left unmatched: 7. Per germline, CDR1 SGHTA and CDR2 FQGTGA. This CDR3 is 15 amino acids long. The CDR3 DNA follows: TGTGCCAGCAGCTTAGCCGACAGGGTGGGAGAGACCCAGTACTTC. As protein: CASSLADRVGETQYF.

This clone was detected ten times or more. The V call is TRBV20-1, the J call TRBJ1-5, with unresolved D. The V gene's germline CDR1 is DFQATT and CDR2 SNEGSKA (reference sequence). V was clipped by 3 bases and J by 3 bases, with 6 bases between them. The CDR3 runs to 12 residues. The CDR3 DNA reads TGCAGTGCTAGCCCCTACAATCAGCCCCAGCATTTT. It yields the protein CSASPYNQPQHF.

In this sample, this clone turned up many times. The chain uses TRBV7-8 and TRBJ2-7; tentatively, D is TRBD1 (6 bases). Germline V CDR1 and CDR2: SGHVS, FQNEAQ. Trimming removed 5 bases at V and 1 base at J, with 15 bases between. The CDR3 consists of 15 residues. CDR3 residues: CASSGGQGTSYEQYF. CDR3 DNA sequence: TGTGCCAGCAGCGGGGGCCAGGGAACGTCCTACGAGCAGTACTTC.